These T cell receptor beta chains were read from a single sample in a study of cytomegalovirus exposure and HLA in healthy donors. Only in-frame clones appear in the TCRdb table, and some are missing; sequencing was by immunoSEQ multiplex PCR. This table has fewer than 120,000 clones, around 76% appearing once. Material: PBMCs. The source is a man aged 30 to 39 in good health and CMV-seropositive. CDR3s include the opening cysteine and the closing phenylalanine or tryptophan. Each record gives: J gene, D gene, V gene, clone size, CDR3 protein, CDR3 DNA. The D gene is left open where the match is weak. Rows may omit the clone size; those that give it use once, few, many or a size class.

TRBJ1-6 TRBD1 TRBV7-3 NA CASSRTGPNSPLHF TGTGCCAGCAGCAGGACAGGCCCAAATTCACCCCTCCACTTT
TRBJ1-4 TRBD1 TRBV5-1 NA CASSLGQGATEKLFF TGCGCCAGCAGCTTAGGACAGGGTGCGACTGAAAAACTGTTTTTT
TRBJ1-2 TRBD1 TRBV7-9 NA CASNAGTGDYGYTF TGTGCCAGCAACGCCGGGACAGGGGACTATGGCTACACCTTC
TRBJ2-3 NA TRBV5-1 NA CASSLPFTDTQYF TGCGCCAGCAGCCTACCCTTCACAGATACGCAGTATTTT
TRBJ2-7 TRBD1 TRBV6-5 NA CASRKQGAGYEQYF TGTGCCAGCAGAAAACAGGGGGCGGGCTACGAGCAGTACTTC
TRBJ1-2 TRBD1 TRBV27 NA CASSLRGQGLYGYTF TGTGCCAGCAGTTTACGGGGACAGGGTCTCTATGGCTACACCTTC
TRBJ2-3 NA TRBV4-3 NA CASSQDAALTDTQYF TGCGCCAGCAGCCAAGACGCGGCCCTCACAGATACGCAGTATTTT
TRBJ1-5 NA TRBV10-3 NA CAISENSPGHFNQPQHF TGTGCCATCAGTGAGAATTCCCCGGGTCACTTTAATCAGCCCCAGCATTTT
TRBJ2-1 TRBD2 TRBV27 NA CASSSGLVHNEQFF TGTGCCAGCAGTTCCGGACTAGTCCACAATGAGCAGTTCTTC
TRBJ1-6 NA TRBV9 once CASSEEVGQSSYNSPLHF TGTGCCAGCAGCGAAGAAGTAGGACAGAGCTCCTATAATTCACCCCTCCACTTT
TRBJ1-5 NA TRBV29-1 NA CSVEGLIGGNQPQHF TGCAGCGTTGAAGGCTTAATCGGGGGCAATCAGCCCCAGCATTTT
TRBJ2-7 NA TRBV21-1 NA CASSFLQGSEQYF TGTGCCAGCAGCTTCCTACAGGGGAGTGAGCAGTACTTC
TRBJ2-1 TRBD1 TRBV18 few CASSPDRGRVGNEQFF TGTGCCAGCTCACCAGACAGGGGACGGGTCGGCAATGAGCAGTTCTTC
TRBJ1-3 NA TRBV6-5 NA CASSRESTGNTIYF TGTGCCAGCAGCCGGGAAAGCACTGGAAACACCATATATTTT
TRBJ2-2 TRBD1 TRBV10-2 NA CASSHRGRFTGELFF TGCGCCAGCAGCCACAGGGGGCGGTTCACCGGGGAGCTGTTTTTT
TRBJ2-3 TRBD2 TRBV6-4 NA CASSDDGVAGSTDTQYF TGTGCCAGCAGTGACGATGGAGTAGCGGGGAGTACAGATACGCAGTATTTT
TRBJ2-1 TRBD2 TRBV6-1 NA CATAFLAGIYNEQFF TGTGCCACCGCCTTTCTAGCGGGGATCTACAATGAGCAGTTCTTC